This T cell receptor (beta chain) was profiled in a study of T cell responses to AZD1222 COVID-19 vaccine. This clone was counted once. Its antigen is still unknown. Clones were sequenced by immunoSEQ multiplex PCR, and TCRdb holds only the in-frame ones, with some missing. The profile covers around 79,000 clones, with around 90% appearing a single time and 1.5% taken by the ten largest. The CDR3 runs 16 residues. V was pared by 3 bases and J by 5 bases, with 9 bases of the junction left unmatched. Per the germline V gene, CDR1 is LGHDT and CDR2 is YNNKEL (reference sequence). General study findings and limits: Sampling captured repertoires only after the peak T cell response. Spike as a whole was targeted by vaccine-associated CD4 TCRs, dominant at 160-218 and 743-854. White British donors predominated, females outnumbered males, and clonal diversity was possibly underestimated.

Material: peripheral blood, obtained on day 0 of AZD1222 vaccination. This clonotype was obtained from an adult in good health. The V and J genes are TRBV3-1 (or the pseudogene TRBV3-2) and TRBJ2-5, with 10 bases fitting TRBD2. CDR3 in amino acids: CASSHRASGSEETQYF. The CDR3 coding sequence is TGTGCCAGCAGCCATCGGGCTAGCGGGAGTGAGGAGACCCAGTACTTC.